The 19 T cell receptor beta chains given below trace back to one sample, sequenced in a study of T cell changes during pregnancy in multiple sclerosis. Sequencing used immunoSEQ multiplex PCR; TCRdb keeps in-frame clones, though not all of them. The sample includes tens of thousands of clones, 93% seen only once; the top ten take about 1.8%. Material: peripheral blood, obtained after pregnancy. The receptors derive from a female donor with multiple sclerosis, enrolled in a pregnancy study.

The count of this clone is one. The genes are TRBV19 and TRBJ1-3, with D perhaps TRBD1 (6 bases). The CDR3 sequence is 15 residues long. Germline V gene lookup returns CDR1 LNHDA and CDR2 SQIVND (reference sequence). V shed 6 bases and J shed 1 base, with 13 bases lying between them. CDR3 bases: TGTGCCAGTAGCCTACAGGGACGATCTGGAAACACCATATATTTT. This sequence encodes CASSLQGRSGNTIYF.

The rearrangement uses TRBV4-3 and TRBJ1-3; possibly TRBD1 for D (6 bases). Trimming took off 8 bases at V and 0 bases at J, with 14 bases between the two ends. Looked up from germline, CDR1 is LGHNA and CDR2 is YSLEER. The CDR3 is made up of 15 amino acids. CDR3 sequence reads: CASSRGRGSGNTIYF. In DNA form, the CDR3 reads TGCGCCAGCTCAAGGGGGAGGGGCTCTGGAAACACCATATATTTT.

The chain employs TRBV11-2 and TRBJ2-1, with 9 bases fitting TRBD2. The germline V gene encodes CDR1 SGHAT and CDR2 FQNNGV. This CDR3 has 16 amino acids. The V segment lost 1 base and the J segment 4 bases; nucleotides outside the gene matches: 5. The CDR3 protein is CASSLAPSGRYNEQFF. CDR3 in DNA: TGTGCCAGCAGCTTAGCCCCCAGCGGGAGGTACAATGAGCAGTTCTTC.

The sample holds one count of this clone. The chain joins TRBV27 to TRBJ2-7; TRBD1 aligns across 8 bases. This CDR3 region has 15 residues. V lost 7 bases, J lost 3 bases, and 11 bases stayed unmatched. Germline loops: CDR1 MNHEY, CDR2 SMNVEV (reference sequence). The CDR3 region is CASTAGQGLLYEQYF. The DNA for the CDR3 is TGTGCCAGCACCGCCGGACAGGGCCTCCTCTACGAGCAGTACTTC.

This chain connects TRBV13 to TRBJ1-1; weak D call: TRBD1 (6 bases). V was clipped by 4 bases and J by 0 bases, with 21 bases between them. The CDR3 extends over 18 amino acids. Germline lookup yields CDR1 PRHDT and CDR2 FYEKMQ (reference sequence). CDR3 nucleotide sequence: TGTGCCAGCAGCTCCGACAGGACTGCCTGGAACATGAACACTGAAGCTTTCTTT. As protein: CASSSDRTAWNMNTEAFF.

V usage is TRBV13 and J usage is TRBJ2-3; D perhaps matches TRBD2 (6 bases). The germline V and J ends were trimmed by 5 bases and 6 bases, with 15 bases remaining between them. From germline, CDR1 is PRHDT and CDR2 FYEKMQ (reference sequence). The CDR3 has 14 residues. CDR3 loop: CASSPGFGGDTQYF. The CDR3 DNA follows: TGTGCCAGCAGCCCGGGATTTGGGGGGGATACGCAGTATTTT. The full variable domain, completed using reference TRBV13 and TRBJ2-3, is AAGVIQSPRHLIKEKRETATLKCYPIPRHDTVYWYQQGPGQDPQFLISFYEKMQSDKGSIPDRFSAQQFSDYHSELNMSSLELGDSALYFCASSPGFGGDTQYFGPGTRLTVL.

This sequence joins TRBV28 and TRBJ1-1; TRBD1 agrees at 8 bases. This CDR3 contains 17 residues. CDR1 and CDR2 (germline): MDHEN, SYDVKM. V lost 1 base, J lost 5 bases, and 12 bases stayed unmatched. The chain's CDR3 is CASSLYLRPGGWTEAFF. CDR3 in DNA: TGTGCCAGCAGTTTATACCTCAGGCCAGGGGGCTGGACTGAAGCTTTCTTT.

There are a few counts of this clone. The V call is TRBV20-1, the J call TRBJ1-4, with a weak D call TRBD1 (5 bases). The CDR3 extends over 11 amino acids. Germline V gene data show CDR1 as DFQATT and CDR2 as SNEGSKA (reference sequence). V was clipped by 4 bases and J by 8 bases, with 8 bases between them. The CDR3 loop reads CSAKGEEKLFF. CDR3 nucleotides: TGCAGTGCTAAAGGGGAAGAAAAACTGTTTTTT.

V and J are TRBV5-5 and TRBJ2-7, with D perhaps matching TRBD2 (6 bases). Germline lookup yields CDR1 SGHKS and CDR2 YYEKEE (reference sequence). Trimming removed 2 bases from V and 11 bases from J, with 32 bases in between. This CDR3 comprises 18 residues. The CDR3 region is CASSLIPSDSEWRAPKYF. The CDR3 nucleotides read TGTGCCAGCAGCTTAATTCCGAGCGATTCGGAATGGAGGGCCCCTAAGTACTTC.

The chain uses TRBV11-3 and TRBJ2-2; 9 bases are a match to TRBD1. Germline lookup yields CDR1 SGHNT and CDR2 YENEEA. The length of the CDR3 is 16 residues. V lost 6 bases to trimming and J lost 4 bases; unmatched junction nucleotides: 9. CDR3 protein: CASSLGQGQGTGELFF. The CDR3 nucleotides read TGTGCCAGCAGTCTCGGACAGGGGCAGGGCACCGGGGAGCTGTTTTTT.

This clone has just one count. This rearrangement joins TRBV29-1 to TRBJ1-2; the match to TRBD1 covers 8 bases. The CDR3 spans 13 residues. After removal of 6 bases from V and 3 bases from J, the junction contained 6 bases not matched to a gene. Germline V CDR1 and CDR2: SQVTM, ANQGSEA. In DNA, the CDR3 is TGCAGCGTCGATGGACAGGGTGACTATGGCTACACCTTC. Translated: CSVDGQGDYGYTF.

The gene calls are TRBV18 and TRBJ1-2, with TRBD1 matching 10 bases. From germline, CDR1 is KGHSH and CDR2 LQKENI. The length of the CDR3 is 15 residues. V lost 3 bases to trimming and J lost 8 bases; unmatched junction nucleotides: 9. CDR3 in DNA: TGTGCCAGCTCACCGGAGACCGGGACAGGGGTAGGCTACACCTTC. Translated, it gives CASSPETGTGVGYTF.

The chain has TRBV7-9 and TRBJ1-4, with 9 bases fitting TRBD1. V dropped 4 bases and J dropped 6; count of bases not matched to a gene: 9. In germline, CDR1 is SEHNR, CDR2 FQNEAQ (reference sequence). The CDR3 is 16 residues long. Here the CDR3 reads CASSSISGTGYEKLFF. CDR3 DNA: TGTGCCAGCAGCTCTATTTCCGGGACAGGGTATGAAAAACTGTTTTTT.

The genes are TRBV2 and TRBJ2-3, with 10 bases matching TRBD2. This CDR3 has 16 residues. Germline CDR1 is SNHLY and CDR2 is FYNNEI. V dropped 8 bases and J dropped 2; count of bases not matched to a gene: 10. Here the CDR3 reads CASRPRLAGVTDTQYF. CDR3 coding DNA: TGTGCCAGCCGCCCAAGGCTAGCGGGAGTCACAGATACGCAGTATTTT. Full variable domain (remainder filled in from reference TRBV2 and TRBJ2-3): EPEVTQTPSHQVTQMGQEVILRCVPISNHLYFYWYRQILGQKVEFLVSFYNNEISEKSEIFDDQFSVERPDGSNFTLKIRSTKLEDSAMYFCASRPRLAGVTDTQYFGPGTRLTVL.

The CDR3 DNA reads TGTGCCAGCTCACCCTCCGACTGGGAGACCACTTACGGGGAGCAGTACTTC. Translated, it gives CASSPSDWETTYGEQYF. The V call is TRBV18, the J call TRBJ2-7; D is possibly TRBD2 (5 bases). CDR1 and CDR2 (germline): KGHSH, LQKENI. V was trimmed by 3 bases and J by 7 bases, leaving 25 bases between them. The CDR3 extends over 17 amino acids.

This clone was observed a single time. The genes are TRBV7-9 and TRBJ2-5; D ambiguous. Germline V gene lookup returns CDR1 SEHNR and CDR2 FQNEAQ (reference sequence). CDR3 length: 12 residues. V dropped 4 bases and J dropped 7 bases, with 10 bases sitting between them. The CDR3 DNA reads as TGTGCCAGCAGCTCGACAAAAGGGACCCAGTACTTC. Encoded protein: CASSSTKGTQYF.

This clone was seen a single time. V and J are TRBV5-4 and TRBJ2-7; 13 positions agree with TRBD2. Trimming cost V 5 bases and J 4 bases; bases outside gene matches: 9. Germline V CDR1 and CDR2: SGHNT, YYREEE (reference sequence). This CDR3 comprises 16 residues. The CDR3 bases are TGTGCCAGCAGTACCGGCCGGACTAGCGGGAGTTACGAGCAGTACTTC. It specifies CASSTGRTSGSYEQYF.

The chain combines TRBV5-6 with TRBJ2-7; D gene ambiguous. Trimming took 4 bases from V and 1 from J, leaving 12 bases between them. Looked up from germline, CDR1 is SGHDT and CDR2 is YYEEEE. The CDR3 has 14 amino acids. The CDR3 sequence: CASSHFTESYEQYF. The CDR3 DNA reads TGTGCCAGCAGCCACTTTACAGAGTCCTACGAGCAGTACTTC.

The chain joins TRBV6-5 to TRBJ1-3; TRBD1 matches 9 bases. V was clipped by 6 bases and J by 0 bases; unmatched bases: 3. Per the germline V gene, CDR1 is MNHEY and CDR2 is SVGAGI. This CDR3 is built from 15 residues. CDR3 in amino acids: CASSPGQGSGNTIYF. CDR3 DNA sequence: TGTGCCAGCAGCCCGGGACAGGGCTCTGGAAACACCATATATTTT.